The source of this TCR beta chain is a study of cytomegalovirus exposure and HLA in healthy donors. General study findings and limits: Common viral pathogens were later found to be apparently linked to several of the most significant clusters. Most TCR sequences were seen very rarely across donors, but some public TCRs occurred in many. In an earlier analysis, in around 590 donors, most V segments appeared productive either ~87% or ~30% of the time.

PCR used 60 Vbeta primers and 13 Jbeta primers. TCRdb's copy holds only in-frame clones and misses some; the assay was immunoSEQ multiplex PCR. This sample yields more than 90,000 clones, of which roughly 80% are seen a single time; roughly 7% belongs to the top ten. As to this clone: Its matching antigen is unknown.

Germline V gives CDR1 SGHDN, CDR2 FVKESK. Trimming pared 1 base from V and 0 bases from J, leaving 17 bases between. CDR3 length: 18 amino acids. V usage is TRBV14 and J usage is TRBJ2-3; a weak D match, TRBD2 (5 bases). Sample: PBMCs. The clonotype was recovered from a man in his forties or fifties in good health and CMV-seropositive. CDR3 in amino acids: CASSQGRKLRTSTDTQYF. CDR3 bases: TGTGCCAGCAGCCAAGGAAGGAAGCTAAGGACTAGCACAGATACGCAGTATTTT.